A single sample gave rise to the 11 T cell receptor beta chains below, sequenced in a study of CD8+ T cells in alopecia areata. cDNA prepared by RNA extraction and subsequent reverse transcription served as the template for sequencing. Measured with immunoSEQ multiplex PCR; TCRdb has only the in-frame clones, and not every one. The table has some 150,000 clones, roughly 58% seen once. Sequenced sample: CD8+ T cells sorted from blood. These receptors were obtained from a human donor in good health.

For this clone: This probably arose from a read error, given a far larger clone one base away. Additional DNA sequences in this sample encode the identical CDR3. This sequence joins TRBV5-1 and TRBJ1-1; no firm D call. CDR1 is SGHRS and CDR2 is YFSETQ in the germline V gene. V was shortened by 0 bases and J by 4 bases, with 4 bases between the two germline ends. This CDR3 has 12 amino acids. CDR3 DNA sequence: TGCGCCAGCAGCTTGGGGGTCACTGAAGCTTTCTTT. Residues: CASSLGVTEAFF.

The chain has TRBV5-1 and TRBJ2-1; tentative D call: TRBD2 (5 bases). The germline V gene has CDR1 SGHRS and CDR2 YFSETQ. This CDR3 has 14 amino acids. The V end lost 3 bases, the J end lost 5 bases, and 12 bases lay between the germline ends. CDR3 residues: CASSSQRSDNEQFF. The CDR3 nucleotides are TGCGCCAGCAGCTCCCAGCGTAGCGACAATGAGCAGTTCTTC. Drawing the rest from reference TRBV5-1 and TRBJ2-1, the complete variable domain is KAGVTQTPRYLIKTRGQQVTLSCSPISGHRSVSWYQQTPGQGLQFLFEYFSETQRNKGNFPGRFSGRQFSNSRSEMNVSTLELGDSALYLCASSSQRSDNEQFFGPGTRLTVL.

The V call is TRBV5-1, the J call TRBJ2-3; perhaps TRBD2 as D (6 bases). CDR1 SGHRS and CDR2 YFSETQ come from the germline V gene. V lost 4 bases, J lost 6 bases, and 21 bases lay in between. The CDR3 is 16 amino acids. CDR3 sequence: CASSPRNLGGTDTQYF. CDR3 sequence (DNA): TGCGCCAGCAGCCCCAGGAATTTGGGGGGTACGGATACGCAGTATTTT.

Comment on this clone: Other nucleotide sequences from this sample produce the same CDR3. V is TRBV29-1 and J is TRBJ2-7; D call uncertain. V lost 4 bases and J lost 1, with 11 bases in between. The CDR3 has 13 residues. Per germline, CDR1 SQVTM and CDR2 ANQGSEA. The CDR3 DNA follows: TGCAGCGTTGTCGGCGGTGGGTCCTACGAGCAGTACTTC. It yields the protein CSVVGGGSYEQYF.

The rearrangement links TRBV10-3 to TRBJ2-5, with a possible D match to TRBD2 (6 bases). Germline CDR1 and CDR2: ENHRY and SYGVKD. Trimming took off 6 bases at V and 5 bases at J, with 10 bases between the two ends. The CDR3 contains 12 residues. CDR3 in DNA: TGTGCCATCAGCCAGGAGGGGGAGACCCAGTACTTC. Amino acids: CAISQEGETQYF.

This chain links TRBV6-5 with TRBJ2-3; maybe TRBD2 (6 bases). V was clipped by 0 bases and J by 1 base, with 11 bases between them. CDR1 MNHEY and CDR2 SVGAGI come from the germline V gene. CDR3 length: 16 residues. CDR3 loop: CASSYSSASGTDTQYF. CDR3 nucleotide sequence: TGTGCCAGCAGTTACTCATCGGCTAGCGGCACAGATACGCAGTATTTT.

The CDR3 DNA is TGTGCCAGCAGTTTGGGACGGACAGGCTACGAGCAGTACTTC. It specifies CASSLGRTGYEQYF. J is TRBJ2-7 and V is TRBV27; 7 bases line up with TRBD1. The CDR3 consists of 14 residues. The V gene end was trimmed by 3 bases and the J gene end by 3 bases; junction bases not matched to a gene: 5. The V gene's germline CDR1 is MNHEY and CDR2 SMNVEV (reference sequence).

Only a few counts were recorded for this clone. V and J are TRBV29-1 and TRBJ2-3, with a tentative D call TRBD2 (7 bases). CDR3 size: 15 residues. Germline values: CDR1 SQVTM, CDR2 ANQGSEA. Trimming shortened V by 7 bases and J by 4 bases, and 21 bases separated the two germline ends. In DNA form, the CDR3 reads TGCAGCGGTTATGGGGGGGGCGACCCACCAGATACGCAGTATTTT. It is translated as CSGYGGGDPPDTQYF.

The chain joins TRBV19 to TRBJ1-1; D is unclear. Trimming pared 4 bases from V and 0 bases from J, leaving 6 bases between. Germline assignment: CDR1 LNHDA and CDR2 SQIVND (reference sequence). The CDR3 is 13 amino acids. This chain's CDR3 is CASSTSLNTEAFF. CDR3 bases: TGTGCCAGTAGTACCTCCCTGAACACTGAAGCTTTCTTT.

The chain employs TRBV27 and TRBJ2-7; D might be TRBD1 or TRBD2, each matching 6 bases. Trimming shortened V by 0 bases and J by 4 bases, and 13 bases separated the two germline ends. Germline V gene data show CDR1 as MNHEY and CDR2 as SMNVEV (reference sequence). The CDR3 contains 15 residues. CDR3 coding DNA: TGTGCCAGCAGTTTATCCGGGGGCAGGAGATACGAGCAGTACTTC. Translated: CASSLSGGRRYEQYF.

This chain uses TRBV2 with TRBJ2-1, with a tentative D call TRBD1 (6 bases). V dropped 3 bases and J dropped 10 bases, with 16 bases sitting between them. The CDR3 consists of 14 residues. The germline V gene has CDR1 SNHLY and CDR2 FYNNEI. This chain's CDR3 is CASSEPGQGIEQFF. CDR3 DNA: TGTGCCAGCAGTGAGCCGGGACAAGGAATCGAGCAGTTCTTC.